The 11 T cell receptor beta chains reported below all come from one sample, sequenced in a study of technical replicates of blood from several donors. Here immunoSEQ multiplex PCR was the method, and the copy in TCRdb shows in-frame clones only, minus some. The repertoire holds 60,000 to 70,000 clones, with 98% as singletons. Input material: T cells isolated from PBMCs. The receptors stem from a human donor in good health.

V gene TRBV28 combines with J gene TRBJ1-3; D gene uncertain. Germline-derived CDR1 and CDR2 are MDHEN and SYDVKM. Trimming stripped 2 bases from V and 0 bases from J, with 8 bases between. The CDR3 totals 15 residues. CDR3 amino acids: CASSLLPSSGNTIYF. The CDR3 nucleotides read TGTGCCAGCAGTTTACTCCCTTCCTCTGGAAACACCATATATTTT.

This chain joins TRBV10-2 and TRBJ2-7; 7 nucleotides align to TRBD2. The trim removed 9 bases at V and 4 bases at J, leaving 6 bases unmatched. Per the germline V gene, CDR1 is WSHSY and CDR2 is SAAADI. The CDR3 contains 12 residues. The CDR3 sequence: CASTGGSYEQYF. CDR3 bases: TGCGCCAGTACGGGCGGGAGTTACGAGCAGTACTTC.

J is TRBJ1-1 and V is TRBV7-9; the D is unclear. Germline-derived CDR1 and CDR2 are SEHNR and FQNEAQ (reference sequence). This CDR3 is built from 13 residues. V lost 2 bases, J lost 10 bases, and 14 bases lay in between. The CDR3 sequence: CASSLLENPGAFF. CDR3 DNA: TGTGCCAGCAGCTTACTGGAGAACCCTGGAGCTTTCTTT. The full variable domain, with the rest looked up from reference TRBV7-9 and TRBJ1-1, is DTGVSQNPRHKITKRGQNVTFRCDPISEHNRLYWYRQTLGQGPEFLTYFQNEAQLEKSRLLSDRFSAERPKGSFSTLEIQRTEQGDSAMYLCASSLLENPGAFFGQGTRLTVV.

The chain recombines TRBV6-5 with TRBJ1-2; D gene uncertain. Trimming removed 0 bases at V and 2 bases at J, with 7 bases between. The CDR3 has 14 residues. Germline V gene data show CDR1 as MNHEY and CDR2 as SVGAGI. The CDR3 DNA sequence: TGTGCCAGCAGTTACTCTTCAGGAAACTATGGCTACACCTTC. This translates into CASSYSSGNYGYTF.

This sequence joins TRBV4-1 and TRBJ2-1, with no clear D. Between the trimmed V and J ends, which lost 5 bases and 0 bases, there was a span of 11 bases. The CDR3 loop spans 15 amino acids. CDR1 is MGHRA, CDR2 YSYEKL, per germline. The chain's CDR3 is CASSLRQDSYNEQFF. The CDR3, as DNA: TGCGCCAGCAGCTTACGGCAGGACTCCTACAATGAGCAGTTCTTC.

The chain is built from TRBV6-1 and TRBJ1-2; TRBD1 aligns across 10 bases. The CDR3 is 15 amino acids. Trimming cost V 6 bases and J 2 bases; bases outside gene matches: 6. Germline V gene lookup returns CDR1 MNHNS and CDR2 SASEGT. The CDR3: CASRQPGQGNYGYTF. The CDR3 nucleotides read TGTGCCAGCAGGCAACCGGGACAGGGGAACTATGGCTACACCTTC.

This rearrangement joins TRBV6-1 to TRBJ1-6, with 7 bases that match TRBD1. V lost 4 bases and J lost 6; bases outside the gene matches: 6. The CDR3 runs to 15 residues. Looked up from germline, CDR1 is MNHNS and CDR2 is SASEGT. The CDR3 sequence is CASSGLDRSNSPLHF. The CDR3 DNA is TGTGCCAGCAGTGGGCTGGACAGGAGTAATTCACCCCTCCACTTT.

The gene calls are TRBV6-1 and TRBJ2-1, with 8 bases matching TRBD2. Germline CDR1 reads MNHNS; CDR2 reads SASEGT. This CDR3 is built from 15 residues. Trimming took 1 base from V and 6 from J; bases not matched to a gene: 5. The DNA of the CDR3 is TGTGCCAGCAGTGAAGGGGGGACTAGAGTCAATGAGCAGTTCTTC. It encodes CASSEGGTRVNEQFF.

This rearrangement joins TRBV6-1 to TRBJ2-7; no firm D call. The CDR3 contains 13 residues. Germline CDR1 MNHNS, CDR2 SASEGT. V shed 0 bases and J shed 4 bases, with 7 bases lying between them. The DNA for the CDR3 is TGTGCCAGCAGTGAAGCTCCAACTTACGAGCAGTACTTC. Protein: CASSEAPTYEQYF.

The rearrangement uses TRBV30 and TRBJ1-4; 7 nucleotides agree with TRBD1. The CDR3 has 14 residues. V was clipped by 3 bases and J by 3 bases; unmatched bases: 4. Germline V gene sequence: CDR1 GTSNPN, CDR2 SVGIG (reference sequence). DNA of the CDR3: TGTGCCTGGAGGCTCGACAGGGCTAATGAAAAACTGTTTTTT. Encoded protein: CAWRLDRANEKLFF.

The chain has TRBV5-1 and TRBJ1-5, with a possible D match to TRBD1 (6 bases). The CDR3 totals 14 residues. The V gene's germline CDR1 is SGHRS and CDR2 YFSETQ. V was cut by 0 bases and J by 5 bases, with 9 bases left in between. Here the CDR3 reads CASSLAGGDQPQHF. For the CDR3, the DNA is TGCGCCAGCAGCTTGGCGGGGGGCGATCAGCCCCAGCATTTT.